Listed below are T cell receptor beta chains from one sample, sequenced in a study of human T cells and chemical hapten exposure. From the RACE reads, TCRdb called clonotypes with MiXCR, one entry per CDR3 protein. Altogether about 80,000 distinct CDR3 sequences are present, more than 8.5% being singletons, with the ten largest covering about 2.5%. Material: whole blood, obtained in connection with sensitization to the hapten diphenylcyclopropenone (DPC). Source of these receptors: a woman younger than 45 with alopecia areata. Some clones in this sample may be carry-over from other donors' samples. Each CDR3 is given with its conserved first and last residue. Each record gives: V gene, D gene, J gene, clone size, CDR3 protein, CDR3 DNA. The D gene is left open where the match is weak. Clone size is stated in some rows and not others, as once, few, many or a class when expanded.

TRBV7-8	.	TRBJ1-2	many	CASSSRRDYGYTF	TGTGCCAGCAGCTCTCGAAGGGACTATGGCTACACCTTC
TRBV7-6	TRBD2	TRBJ2-7	many	CASSNGGRLAGGPYEQYF	TGTGCCAGCAGCAATGGGGGTCGGCTAGCGGGAGGCCCCTACGAGCAGTACTTC
TRBV28	.	TRBJ1-6	few	CASSSRGRGVRESPLHF	TGTGCCAGCAGTTCCCGTGGGAGGGGGGTACGCGAATCACCCCTCCACTTT
TRBV2	.	TRBJ1-5	few	CASGLEAGRLPQHF	TGTGCCAGCGGATTAGAAGCAGGGAGATTGCCCCAGCATTTT
TRBV6-6	TRBD1	TRBJ1-2	once	CASSPDRSSSYGYTF	TGTGCCAGCAGTCCGGACAGGAGCTCATCTTATGGCTACACCTTC
TRBV20-1	.	TRBJ2-5	.	CSARESGETQYF	TGCAGTGCTAGAGAATCCGGGGAGACCCAGTACTTC
TRBV28	TRBD1	TRBJ1-2	few	CASSTVGQGADGYTF	TGTGCCAGCAGTACAGTCGGACAGGGGGCGGATGGCTACACCTTC
TRBV9	.	TRBJ2-3	few	CASSVGLGYTDTQYF	TGTGCCAGCAGCGTAGGTTTAGGCTACACAGATACGCAGTATTTT
TRBV7-6	.	TRBJ2-3	.	CASSPFLTDTQYF	TGTGCCAGCAGCCCATTCCTCACAGATACGCAGTATTTT
TRBV7-9	TRBD2	TRBJ2-7	few	CASSSRTSGAYYEQYF	TGTGCCAGCAGCTCCCGCACTAGCGGGGCCTACTACGAGCAGTACTTC
TRBV6-2/TRBV6-3	TRBD2	TRBJ2-7	many	CASSYLAGNYEQYF	TGTGCCAGCAGTTACTTAGCGGGGAACTACGAGCAGTACTTC
TRBV24-1	.	TRBJ2-3	many	CATSDFSGRGHTDTQYF	TGTGCCACCAGTGATTTTTCAGGGCGCGGCCACACAGATACGCAGTATTTT
TRBV15	TRBD2	TRBJ2-3	many	CATSRDRFPRGLAGVGDTQYF	TGTGCCACCAGCAGAGATCGCTTCCCGCGGGGACTAGCGGGAGTGGGAGATACGCAGTATTTT
TRBV27	TRBD1	TRBJ2-7	.	CASARQGTYEQYF	TGTGCCAGCGCCCGACAGGGGACCTACGAGCAGTACTTC
TRBV27	.	TRBJ1-6	many	CASSLLGAPYNSPLHF	TGTGCCAGCAGTTTATTGGGGGCCCCCTATAATTCACCCCTCCACTTT
TRBV7-2	TRBD1	TRBJ2-1	.	CASSRKGAGGTSYNEQFF	TGTGCCAGCAGCCGTAAGGGGGCTGGCGGTACCTCCTACAATGAGCAGTTCTTC
TRBV5-1	.	TRBJ2-2	many	CASRYPGTPNTGELFF	TGCGCCAGCAGGTATCCCGGGACACCGAACACCGGGGAGCTGTTTTTT
TRBV29-1	.	TRBJ1-5	.	CSVGTTEAQHF	TGCAGCGTCGGTACCACGGAGGCCCAGCATTTT
TRBV6-2/TRBV6-3	.	TRBJ2-5	many	CASSYFISQETQYF	TGTGCCAGCAGTTACTTCATCAGCCAAGAGACCCAGTACTTC
TRBV2	.	TRBJ2-2	many	CASSGDLGHPANTGELFF	TGTGCCAGCAGTGGAGATTTAGGACACCCCGCGAACACCGGGGAGCTGTTTTTT
TRBV20-1	TRBD2	TRBJ2-1	once	CSAHFPGGNEQFF	TGCAGTGCTCACTTCCCGGGGGGCAATGAGCAGTTCTTC